The clone carrying this TCR beta chain is a singleton in its sample. From germline, CDR1 is MNHEY and CDR2 SVGEGT. This CDR3 is 12 amino acids long. The V gene lost 2 bases and the J gene lost 8 bases, with 9 bases spanning the gap. Study processing details: By means of reference gene primer amplification, nucleated cell counts were estimated. Only in-frame clones appear in the TCRdb table, and some are missing; sequencing was by immunoSEQ multiplex PCR. V and J calls and clone size are as listed in that table; D and trimming were resolved from the DNA. The data show over 100,000 clones, around nine tenths seen once. This entry comes from a study of blood T cell repertoires in COVID-19. Background on the study: Collection of acute and convalescent COVID-19 samples took place in the United States, Italy and Spain. From T cells, B-cell-depleted T cells, or PBMCs came the material, which was cDNA or gDNA.

The sample taken for sequencing was peripheral blood. This receptor was taken from a man in his forties or fifties with acute or convalescent COVID-19. The chain employs TRBV6-2 or TRBV6-3 and TRBJ1-2; D is possibly TRBD1 (5 bases). The CDR3, as DNA: TGTGCCAGCAGTTACGGGGGGACCGGCTACACCTTC. This gives the protein CASSYGGTGYTF.